The 21 T cell receptor beta chains below all came from one sample that was sequenced in a study of T cells in localized non-small cell lung cancer (dated by TCRdb to 2018 to 2021). Preparation of the library involved the immunoSEQ multiplex PCR assay. This immuneACCESS table, as held by TCRdb, lists in-frame sequences with V and J called but not all clones. Of the missing ones, under half trace to an unresolved V gene in checked studies; the others have no known cause. The sample table lists 20,000 to 25,000 clones, approximately 90% of them with a count of one. Under 3% of the sample is in the top ten clones. The sequences come from peripheral blood, collected before any cancer treatment. These TCRs come from a woman aged 40-69 years with stage I lung adenocarcinoma.

The CDR3 reads CASRPLPDREETQYF. In DNA, the CDR3 is TGTGCCAGCAGACCACTCCCGGACAGGGAAGAGACCCAGTACTTC. The gene calls are TRBV6-5 and TRBJ2-5; 8 nucleotides align to TRBD1. Germline V gene lookup returns CDR1 MNHEY and CDR2 SVGAGI. The CDR3 totals 15 residues. V lost 6 bases, J lost 3 bases, and 9 bases stayed unmatched.

This clone was seen just once. The rearrangement uses TRBV15 and TRBJ1-4; 7 bases are a match to TRBD1. J lost 8 bases, V lost 0 bases, and 6 bases had no gene match. CDR1 is LNHNV and CDR2 is YYDKDF in the germline V gene (reference sequence). CDR3 length: 15 residues. CDR3 sequence (DNA): TGTGCCACCAGCAGAGAGACAGGGCGGGGGGAAAAACTGTTTTTT. It is translated as CATSRETGRGEKLFF.

This chain links TRBV28 with TRBJ2-1, with unresolved D. Germline V gives CDR1 MDHEN, CDR2 SYDVKM. V was clipped by 4 bases and J by 9 bases, with 13 bases between them. The CDR3 has 13 amino acids. The CDR3, as DNA: TGTGCCAGCAGTTGGAGTGTGAATAGTGAGCAGTTCTTC. Protein: CASSWSVNSEQFF.

The J gene is TRBJ1-1, the V gene TRBV29-1, with a possible D match to TRBD1 (5 bases). Trimming pared 6 bases from V and 0 bases from J, leaving 14 bases between. The CDR3 is made up of 14 amino acids. CDR1 and CDR2 from the germline V gene are SQVTM and ANQGSEA. Here the CDR3 reads CSVGGENMNTEAFF. Written as DNA, the CDR3 is TGCAGCGTGGGGGGGGAAAACATGAACACTGAAGCTTTCTTT.

This chain connects TRBV11-2 to TRBJ2-1; a possible D gene is TRBD1 (5 bases). CDR1 and CDR2 from the germline V gene are SGHAT and FQNNGV. The V and J ends lost 3 bases and 0 bases respectively, with 9 bases between them. This CDR3 comprises 15 residues. DNA for the CDR3: TGTGCCAGCAGCTTTCGACAGAGCTCCTACAATGAGCAGTTCTTC. It yields the protein CASSFRQSSYNEQFF.

The V call is TRBV5-1, the J call TRBJ1-1, with D possibly TRBD1 on 6 matching bases. The V end was cut by 3 bases, the J end by 5 bases, with 14 bases between. This CDR3 has 14 amino acids. CDR1 is SGHRS, CDR2 YFSETQ, per germline. The CDR3: CASSSIQGSTEAFF. In DNA, the CDR3 is TGCGCCAGCAGCTCTATCCAGGGGTCGACTGAAGCTTTCTTT.

The chain couples TRBV19 to TRBJ1-2; no clear D. The V end was cut by 2 bases, the J end by 3 bases, with 10 bases between. Germline loops: CDR1 LNHDA, CDR2 SQIVND (reference sequence). This CDR3 contains 14 residues. The CDR3 sequence: CASSIRGGDYGYTF. The CDR3 nucleotides read TGTGCCAGTAGTATAAGAGGCGGTGACTATGGCTACACCTTC.

This rearrangement joins TRBV28 to TRBJ2-7; D perhaps matches TRBD1 (6 bases). Germline loops: CDR1 MDHEN, CDR2 SYDVKM. The CDR3 has 15 amino acids. Trimming took off 5 bases at V and 3 bases at J, with 17 bases between the two ends. The CDR3 nucleotides are TGTGCCAGCAGTCCCGGGACACCGATCCTCTACGAGCAGTACTTC. This sequence encodes CASSPGTPILYEQYF.

The chain joins TRBV19 to TRBJ2-5; TRBD2 agrees at 9 bases. V shed 6 bases and J 7 bases; nucleotides not matched to a gene: 9. Germline V gives CDR1 LNHDA, CDR2 SQIVND (reference sequence). CDR3 length equals 14 residues. Here the CDR3 DNA reads TGTGCCAGTAGCTCCCGCGGGAGGGGCGGGACCCAGTACTTC. Encoded protein: CASSSRGRGGTQYF. The variable domain in full, with the rest retrieved from reference TRBV19 and TRBJ2-5, is DGGITQSPKYLFRKEGQNVTLSCEQNLNHDAMYWYRQDPGQGLRLIYYSQIVNDFQKGDIAEGYSVSREKKESFPLTVTSAQKNPTAFYLCASSSRGRGGTQYFGPGTRLLVL.

The J gene is TRBJ2-7, the V gene TRBV7-3, with D perhaps matching TRBD1 or TRBD2 (5 bases each). Per the germline V gene, CDR1 is SGHTA and CDR2 is FQGTGA. This CDR3 region has 15 residues. Trimming cost V 5 bases and J 2 bases, with 16 bases left between them. This CDR3 is CASSPTRDGTYEQYF. Written as DNA, the CDR3 is TGTGCCAGCAGCCCAACCCGGGACGGGACCTACGAGCAGTACTTC.

CDR3: CAIKLGLAANTGELFF. In DNA form, the CDR3 reads TGTGCCATCAAATTAGGACTAGCGGCGAACACCGGGGAGCTGTTTTTT. This chain links TRBV10-3 with TRBJ2-2, with 10 bases fitting TRBD2. CDR3 length: 16 amino acids. Germline V gene sequence: CDR1 ENHRY, CDR2 SYGVKD. V shed 7 bases and J 0 bases; nucleotides not matched to a gene: 5.

The CDR3 spells CASRTVSFTEAFF. CDR3 nucleotide sequence: TGTGCCAGCAGGACAGTCTCCTTCACTGAAGCTTTCTTT. This chain joins TRBV28 and TRBJ1-1; TRBD1 is a possible D gene (5 bases). Deletions cut 6 bases from V and 4 bases from J, with 12 bases between. Germline CDR1 is MDHEN and CDR2 is SYDVKM. This CDR3 contains 13 residues.

The rearrangement links TRBV4-1 to TRBJ2-7; possibly TRBD2 for D (5 bases). Deletions cut 2 bases from V and 0 bases from J, with 17 bases between. The CDR3 has 17 amino acids. Germline V CDR1 and CDR2: MGHRA, YSYEKL. CDR3 amino acids: CASSQTLGSRGSYEQYF. The CDR3 DNA sequence: TGCGCCAGCAGCCAAACTCTAGGGTCCCGGGGCTCCTACGAGCAGTACTTC.

The genes are TRBV19 and TRBJ2-7; TRBD2 matches 9 bases. Germline loops: CDR1 LNHDA, CDR2 SQIVND (reference sequence). The junction had 4 bases not matched to a gene; V was cut back by 7 bases and J by 0 bases. This CDR3 has 14 amino acids. The CDR3 bases are TGTGCCAGTACGCCTAGCGGGGCCTCCTACGAGCAGTACTTC. It is translated as CASTPSGASYEQYF.

The rearrangement links TRBV19 to TRBJ2-2, with 7 bases aligning to TRBD1. The ends lost 6 bases at V and 5 bases at J; junction bases unmatched: 6. Germline CDR1 and CDR2: LNHDA and SQIVND (reference sequence). The CDR3 runs to 14 residues. The CDR3 DNA is TGTGCCAGTAGACGACAGGGAATAACCGGGGAGCTGTTTTTT. It codes for CASRRQGITGELFF.

The rearrangement joins TRBV5-1 to TRBJ1-1; 8 bases are a match to TRBD1. Germline V CDR1 and CDR2: SGHRS, YFSETQ. V lost 5 bases to trimming and J lost 5 bases; unmatched junction nucleotides: 8. The CDR3 consists of 14 residues. For the CDR3, the DNA is TGCGCCAGCAGAGGACAGGGAGCTCTAACTGAAGCTTTCTTT. Encoded protein: CASRGQGALTEAFF.

The rearrangement links TRBV19 to TRBJ2-1, with no clear D. This CDR3 region has 12 residues. Trimming stripped 10 bases from V and 9 bases from J, with 16 bases between. Germline CDR1 is LNHDA and CDR2 is SQIVND (reference sequence). The CDR3 is CATSPGFVEQFF. CDR3 DNA: TGTGCCACCTCCCCAGGTTTCGTTGAGCAGTTCTTC.

V usage is TRBV5-1 and J usage is TRBJ2-3; tentative D call: TRBD2 (6 bases). The ends were cut back, 4 bases at V and 1 base at J, with 10 bases in the middle. The CDR3 is made up of 14 amino acids. Looked up from germline, CDR1 is SGHRS and CDR2 is YFSETQ. CDR3 in DNA: TGCGCCAGCAGCCTCGGGACTCGCACAGATACGCAGTATTTT. Its protein is CASSLGTRTDTQYF.

J is TRBJ1-2 and V is TRBV4-2, with TRBD1 identical over 7 bases. Germline CDR1 LGHNA, CDR2 YNFKEQ. The CDR3 runs 15 residues. Trimming cost V 4 bases and J 6 bases; bases outside gene matches: 11. Here the CDR3 DNA reads TGTGCCAGCAGCCCGGGGACAGCCCCCAAGGATGGCTACACCTTC. Its translation is CASSPGTAPKDGYTF.

The CDR3 region has the DNA TGTGCCAGCTCACCACCAAAAATCGCAGATACGCAGTATTTT. Protein product: CASSPPKIADTQYF. The V call is TRBV18, the J call TRBJ2-3, with D unclear. Trimming left V 0 bases short and J 4 bases short, with 8 bases between. The germline gives CDR1 KGHSH, CDR2 LQKENI. The CDR3 covers 14 residues. Looking up the rest from reference TRBV18 and TRBJ2-3 gives the full variable domain: NAGVMQNPRHLVRRRGQEARLRCSPMKGHSHVYWYRQLPEEGLKFMVYLQKENIIDESGMPKERFSAEFPKEGPSILRIQQVVRGDSAAYFCASSPPKIADTQYFGPGTRLTVL.

The rearrangement joins TRBV9 to TRBJ2-5, with a weak D call TRBD2 (5 bases). This CDR3 is 16 amino acids long. The germline gives CDR1 SGDLS, CDR2 YYNGEE. Trimming removed 4 bases from V and 7 bases from J, with 23 bases in between. The CDR3 here is CASSPSTQRARGTQYF. In nucleotides, the CDR3 is TGTGCCAGCAGCCCCTCGACCCAGAGGGCGCGTGGGACCCAGTACTTC.